This TCR beta chain was sequenced in a study of cytomegalovirus exposure and HLA in healthy donors. Study-wide findings and caveats: Later, an analysis showed that TCR beta chains associated with HLA were more clonally expanded than others that were equally common. In an earlier analysis, most TCR beta V segments were productive about 87% or about 30% of the time.

Germline trimming cut 5 bases from V and 1 base from J; bases unmatched to any gene: 1. Germline-derived CDR1 and CDR2 are MDHEN and SYDVKM. The CDR3 sequence is 15 residues long. Of note for this clone: Its cognate antigen is unknown.

The primer mix had 60 Vbeta and 13 Jbeta primers. Clones were sequenced by immunoSEQ multiplex PCR, and TCRdb holds only the in-frame ones, with some missing. The data show 65,000 to 85,000 clones, approximately 88% seen once. Sequencing was done on a sample of PBMCs. The receptor's source is a woman aged 50 to 60 in good health and CMV-seronegative. The rearrangement links TRBV28 to TRBJ2-2; 10 positions agree with TRBD2. CDR3 bases: TGTGCCAGCAGTCGGACTAGCGGGAACACCGGGGAGCTGTTTTTT. Translating gives CASSRTSGNTGELFF. The full variable domain, its missing parts supplied by reference TRBV28 and TRBJ2-2, is DVKVTQSSRYLVKRTGEKVFLECVQDMDHENMFWYRQDPGLGLRLIYFSYDVKMKEKGDIPEGYSVSREKKERFSLILESASTNQTSMYLCASSRTSGNTGELFFGEGSRLTVL.